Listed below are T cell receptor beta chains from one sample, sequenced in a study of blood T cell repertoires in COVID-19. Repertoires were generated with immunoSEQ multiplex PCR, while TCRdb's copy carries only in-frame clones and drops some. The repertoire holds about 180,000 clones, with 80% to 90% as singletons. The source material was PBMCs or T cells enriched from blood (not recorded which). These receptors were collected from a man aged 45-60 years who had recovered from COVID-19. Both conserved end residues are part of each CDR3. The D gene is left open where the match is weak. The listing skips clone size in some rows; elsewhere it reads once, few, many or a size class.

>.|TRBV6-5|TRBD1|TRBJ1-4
CASRQGVYEKLFF
TGTGCCAGCAGACAGGGGGTTTATGAAAAACTGTTTTTT
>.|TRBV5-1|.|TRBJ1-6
CASSRGRDSPLHF
TGCGCCAGCAGTCGGGGGAGGGATTCACCCCTCCACTTT
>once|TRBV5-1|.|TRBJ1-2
CASSPGVYGYTF
TGCGCCAGCAGCCCAGGGGTCTATGGCTACACCTTC
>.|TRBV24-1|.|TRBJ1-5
CATSDGASNQPQHF
TGTGCCACCAGTGATGGAGCGAGCAATCAGCCCCAGCATTTT
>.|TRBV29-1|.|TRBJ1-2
CSVGGGQAFNYGYTF
TGCAGCGTTGGCGGGGGGCAGGCCTTTAACTATGGCTACACCTTC
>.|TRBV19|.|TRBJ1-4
CASSWTVGEKLFF
TGTGCCAGTAGCTGGACAGTCGGTGAAAAACTGTTTTTT
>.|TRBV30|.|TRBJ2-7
CAWSVFGSSYEQYF
TGTGCCTGGAGTGTATTTGGTAGCTCCTACGAGCAGTACTTC
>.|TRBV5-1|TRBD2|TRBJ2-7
CASSPGTSGTYEQYF
TGCGCCAGCAGCCCCGGGACTAGCGGGACCTACGAGCAGTACTTC
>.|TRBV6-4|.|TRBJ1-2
CASSAETASYGYTF
TGTGCCAGCAGTGCCGAGACAGCTAGCTATGGCTACACCTTC
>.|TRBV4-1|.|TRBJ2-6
CASSQDSVGGSGANVLTF
TGCGCCAGCAGCCAAGATTCCGTGGGAGGTTCCGGGGCCAACGTCCTGACTTTC
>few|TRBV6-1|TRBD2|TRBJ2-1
CASSEISGGYNEQFF
TGTGCCAGCAGTGAAATTAGCGGGGGTTACAATGAGCAGTTCTTC
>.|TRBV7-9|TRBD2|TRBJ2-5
CASSHWTSGVWETQYF
TGTGCCAGCAGCCACTGGACTAGCGGGGTGTGGGAGACCCAGTACTTC
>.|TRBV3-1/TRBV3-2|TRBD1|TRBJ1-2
CASRDRGPYGYTF
TGTGCCAGCCGAGACAGGGGGCCTTATGGCTACACCTTC
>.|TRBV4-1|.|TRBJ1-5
CASSQGRGSNQPQHF
TGCGCCAGCAGCCAAGGCAGGGGTAGCAATCAGCCCCAGCATTTT
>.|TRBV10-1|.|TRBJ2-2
CASSDLTGELFF
TGCGCCAGCAGTGACCTCACCGGGGAGCTGTTTTTT
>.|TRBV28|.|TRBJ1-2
CASSSTSVNYGYTF
TGTGCCAGCAGCTCTACCTCTGTTAACTATGGCTACACCTTC
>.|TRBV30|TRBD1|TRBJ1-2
CAWSGQGEGYTF
TGTGCCTGGAGTGGACAGGGGGAGGGCTACACCTTC
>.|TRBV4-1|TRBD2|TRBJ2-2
CASSPRLAGTNTGELFF
TGCGCCAGCAGCCCGAGACTAGCGGGGACGAACACCGGGGAGCTGTTTTTT
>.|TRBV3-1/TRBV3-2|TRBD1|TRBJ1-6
CASRPGTGGSPLHF
TGTGCCAGCAGGCCCGGGACAGGGGGTTCACCCCTCCACTTT
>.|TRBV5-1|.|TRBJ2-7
CASSLAEGNPRSQYF
TGCGCCAGCAGCTTGGCCGAGGGTAACCCTCGCTCGCAGTACTTC
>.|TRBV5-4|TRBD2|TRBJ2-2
CASSLASGGPVGELFF
TGTGCCAGCAGCTTGGCTTCGGGGGGGCCTGTCGGGGAGCTGTTTTTT
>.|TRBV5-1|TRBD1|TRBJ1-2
CASSLDFRDRAYGYTF
TGCGCCAGCAGCTTGGACTTCCGGGACAGGGCCTATGGCTACACCTTC
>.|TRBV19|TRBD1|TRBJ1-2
CASSPTGGRVDGYTF
TGTGCCAGTAGTCCAACAGGGGGGCGAGTTGATGGCTACACCTTC
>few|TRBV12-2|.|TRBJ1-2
CASRFHKGNHYGYTF
TGTGCAAGTCGCTTTCACAAGGGGAATCACTATGGCTACACCTTC
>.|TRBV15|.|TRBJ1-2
CATSRDLEWQGRDYGYTF
TGTGCCACCAGCAGAGATTTAGAGTGGCAGGGAAGGGACTATGGCTACACCTTC
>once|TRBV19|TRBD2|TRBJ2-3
CASRQTSGGLTDTQYF
TGTGCCAGTAGGCAAACTAGCGGGGGACTCACAGATACGCAGTATTTT
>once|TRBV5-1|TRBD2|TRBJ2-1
CASSLELAGVDEQFF
TGCGCCAGCAGCTTGGAACTAGCGGGTGTCGATGAGCAGTTCTTC
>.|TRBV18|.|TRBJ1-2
CASSRGYGYTF
TGTGCCAGCTCACGCGGCTATGGCTACACCTTC
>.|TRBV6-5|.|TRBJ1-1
CASRPQGNTEAFF
TGTGCCAGCAGGCCACAGGGGAACACTGAAGCTTTCTTT
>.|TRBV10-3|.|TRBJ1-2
CAISEENYGYTF
TGTGCCATCAGTGAAGAGAACTATGGCTACACCTTC
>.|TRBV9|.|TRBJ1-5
CASSVGGHLSNQPQHF
TGTGCCAGCAGCGTAGGAGGTCACCTTAGCAATCAGCCCCAGCATTTT
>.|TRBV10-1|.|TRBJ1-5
CASRSQPQHF
TGCGCCAGCAGGAGTCAGCCCCAGCATTTT
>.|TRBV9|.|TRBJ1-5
CASSPGPQGQPQHF
TGTGCCAGCAGCCCTGGACCCCAGGGGCAGCCCCAGCATTTT
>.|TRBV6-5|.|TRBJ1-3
CASSYRQYSGNTIYF
TGTGCCAGCAGTTACCGACAGTACTCTGGAAACACCATATATTTT
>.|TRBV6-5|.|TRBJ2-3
CASSHPTEGTDTQYF
TGTGCCAGCAGCCACCCCACAGAGGGTACAGATACGCAGTATTTT
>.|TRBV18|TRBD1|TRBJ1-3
CASSPGRGLGNTIYF
TGTGCCAGCTCCCCCGGAAGGGGGCTTGGAAACACCATATATTTT
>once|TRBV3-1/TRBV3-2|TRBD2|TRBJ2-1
CASRKTSGGLENEQFF
TGTGCCAGCAGAAAAACTAGCGGGGGGCTCGAGAATGAGCAGTTCTTC
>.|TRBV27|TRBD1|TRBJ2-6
CASSLKQGWGANVLTF
TGTGCCAGCAGTCTCAAACAGGGGTGGGGGGCCAACGTCCTGACTTTC
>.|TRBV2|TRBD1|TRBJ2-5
CASRGPGTGFQETQYF
TGTGCCAGCAGGGGCCCCGGGACAGGGTTCCAAGAGACCCAGTACTTC
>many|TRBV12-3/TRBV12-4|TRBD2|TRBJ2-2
CASRRGGPGELFF
TGTGCCAGCAGGCGGGGGGGCCCCGGGGAGCTGTTTTTT
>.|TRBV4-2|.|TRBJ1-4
CASSQDSGVDEKLFF
TGTGCCAGCAGCCAAGACTCGGGGGTGGATGAAAAACTGTTTTTT
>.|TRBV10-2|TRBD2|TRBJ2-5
CASSEMGLAGGFQETQYF
TGCGCCAGCAGTGAGATGGGACTAGCGGGGGGTTTTCAAGAGACCCAGTACTTC
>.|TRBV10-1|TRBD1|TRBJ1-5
CASSADRAQPQHF
TGCGCCAGCAGTGCCGACAGGGCTCAGCCCCAGCATTTT
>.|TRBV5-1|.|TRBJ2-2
CASSLAYTGELFF
TGCGCCAGCAGCTTGGCCTACACCGGGGAGCTGTTTTTT
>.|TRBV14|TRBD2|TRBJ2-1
CASSTGLLAGGAYNEQFF
TGTGCCAGCAGCACCGGCCTACTAGCGGGGGGCGCCTACAATGAGCAGTTCTTC
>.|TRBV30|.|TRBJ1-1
CAWADNSGTEAFF
TGTGCCTGGGCGGACAATTCCGGCACTGAAGCTTTCTTT
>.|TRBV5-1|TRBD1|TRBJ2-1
CASSLAQGALTNEQFF
TGCGCCAGCAGCTTGGCACAGGGGGCATTGACCAATGAGCAGTTCTTC
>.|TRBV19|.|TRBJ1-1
CASSKGAGQVTMNTEAFF
TGTGCCAGTAGTAAAGGGGCAGGGCAGGTGACCATGAACACTGAAGCTTTCTTT
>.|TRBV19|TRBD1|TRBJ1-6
CASSTGQGSFNSPLHF
TGTGCCAGTAGTACGGGACAGGGGTCTTTTAATTCACCCCTCCACTTT
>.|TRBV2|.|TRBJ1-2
CASSERRWPADGYTF
TGTGCCAGCAGTGAACGGCGTTGGCCCGCGGATGGCTACACCTTC
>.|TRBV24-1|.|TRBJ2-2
CATSEGGRGFTGELFF
TGTGCCACCAGTGAGGGGGGCAGGGGGTTCACCGGGGAGCTGTTTTTT
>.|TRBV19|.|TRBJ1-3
CASSTGGQLSGNTIYF
TGTGCCAGTAGTACCGGCGGGCAACTCTCTGGAAACACCATATATTTT
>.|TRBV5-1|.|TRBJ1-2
CASSLAGEYGYTF
TGCGCCAGCAGCTTGGCAGGGGAGTATGGCTACACCTTC
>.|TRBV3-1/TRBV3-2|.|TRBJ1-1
CASSQDPGDTEAFF
TGTGCCAGCAGCCAAGATCCAGGGGATACTGAAGCTTTCTTT
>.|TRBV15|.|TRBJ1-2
CATSRDGAPYGYTF
TGTGCCACCAGCAGAGATGGAGCTCCCTATGGCTACACCTTC
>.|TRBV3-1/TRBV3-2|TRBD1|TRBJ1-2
CASSRDRANGYTF
TGTGCCAGCAGCCGCGACAGGGCTAATGGCTACACCTTC
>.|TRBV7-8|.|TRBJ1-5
CASSSNQADYSNQPQHF
TGTGCCAGCAGCTCTAACCAGGCAGATTATAGCAATCAGCCCCAGCATTTT
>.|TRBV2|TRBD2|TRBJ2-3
CASRIGGGHSTDTQYF
TGTGCCAGCAGGATTGGCGGGGGGCATTCCACAGATACGCAGTATTTT
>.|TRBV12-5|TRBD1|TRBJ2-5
CASGGQVSEETQYF
TGTGCTAGTGGGGGACAGGTTAGTGAGGAGACCCAGTACTTC
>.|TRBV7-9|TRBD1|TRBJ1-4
CASSGRTGGGGEKLFF
TGTGCCAGCAGCGGACGGACAGGGGGCGGGGGTGAAAAACTGTTTTTT